The present TCR beta chain was sequenced within a study of neurological immune-mediated disorders. The CDR3 covers 15 residues. The germline V and J ends were trimmed by 6 bases and 4 bases, with 13 bases remaining between them. TCRdb re-called the 5' RACE reads with MiXCR, one entry per CDR3 protein. The repertoire includes 77,000 or so distinct CDR3 sequences, about 9.4% of them detected once, and 1.5% to 2% sits in the top ten. This clonotype has a count of ten or more. Preparation of the unsorted libraries drew on 2 million PBMCs stored at -80 C. The sample consisted of PBMCs. The TCR was taken from a man aged 45-65 years in good health. The chain carries TRBV12-3 or TRBV12-4 and TRBJ1-6; the D gene is possibly TRBD1 (6 bases). CDR3: CASSSTGQYNSPLHF. The DNA for the CDR3 is TGTGCCAGCAGCTCCACAGGACAGTATAATTCACCCCTCCACTTT.